Listed here are 16 T cell receptor beta chains from one sample, sequenced in a study of Graves' ophthalmopathy and Graves' hyperthyroidism. As the template, RNA transcripts were used to amplify TCR beta CDR3 regions. RT-PCR with HTBI primers came first, then second-round multiplex PCR. One entry per CDR3 protein, called by TCRdb with MiXCR from the multiplex PCR reads. This table has 600,000 to 950,000 distinct CDR3 sequences, about 44% appearing once. The sample was peripheral blood. These receptors were taken from an adult man with Graves' ophthalmopathy.

This clonotype appeared many times. The J gene is TRBJ2-2, the V gene TRBV10-3, with D maybe TRBD2 (5 bases). Germline assignment: CDR1 ENHRY and CDR2 SYGVKD. V lost 8 bases and J lost 7, with 17 bases in between. There are 14 residues in the CDR3. The DNA for the CDR3 is TGTGCCATCGCAGCACGGACTGATTACGGGGAGCTGTTTTTT. Its translation is CAIAARTDYGELFF.

The chain recombines TRBV7-9 with TRBJ1-1; TRBD1 matches at 8 bases. The CDR3 extends over 15 amino acids. V dropped 4 bases and J dropped 5; count of bases not matched to a gene: 9. CDR1 is SEHNR and CDR2 is FQNEAQ in the germline V gene (reference sequence). CDR3 sequence reads: CASSSGQGMFTEAFF. The CDR3 DNA reads TGTGCCAGCAGCTCAGGACAGGGAATGTTTACTGAAGCTTTCTTT.

The chain employs TRBV29-1 and TRBJ1-4; D is undetermined. Per germline, CDR1 SQVTM and CDR2 ANQGSEA. V was shortened by 4 bases and J by 6 bases, with 6 bases between the two germline ends. The CDR3 extends over 11 amino acids. As DNA, the CDR3 is TGCAGCGTTGCTAGGGATGAAAAACTGTTTTTT. It encodes CSVARDEKLFF. Full variable domain (remainder filled in from reference TRBV29-1 and TRBJ1-4): SAVISQKPSRDICQRGTSLTIQCQVDSQVTMMFWYRQQPGQSLTLIATANQGSEATYESGFVIDKFPISRPNLTFSTLTVSNMSPEDSSIYLCSVARDEKLFFGSGTQLSVL.

This clonotype was seen just once. The chain combines TRBV7-9 with TRBJ2-5; D gene unclear. V lost 1 base, J lost 2 bases, and 11 bases lay in between. CDR1 and CDR2 from the germline V gene are SEHNR and FQNEAQ (reference sequence). The CDR3 length is 15 residues. CDR3 in amino acids: CASSLESAAQETQYF. The CDR3 DNA reads TGTGCCAGCAGCTTAGAGTCGGCGGCGCAAGAGACCCAGTACTTC.

V usage is TRBV4-1 and J usage is TRBJ2-7; D is unclear. The ends were cut back, 1 base at V and 4 bases at J, with 14 bases in the middle. The germline V gene has CDR1 MGHRA and CDR2 YSYEKL. CDR3 length: 15 residues. CDR3 sequence: CASSQGVSTHYEQYF. As DNA, the CDR3 is TGCGCCAGCAGCCAAGGAGTAAGTACGCATTACGAGCAGTACTTC.

The chain couples TRBV7-2 to TRBJ2-6; D remains ambiguous. Per germline, CDR1 SGHTA and CDR2 FQGNSA. V was trimmed by 8 bases and J by 0 bases, leaving 17 bases between them. CDR3 length: 17 amino acids. CDR3 DNA: TGTGCCAGCTTCACGTCGGCGTTGAGCTCTGGGGCCAACGTCCTGACTTTC. Amino acids: CASFTSALSSGANVLTF.

About this clonotype itself: A read error may be the cause here, since a much bigger clone is one base away. The V call is TRBV25-1, the J call TRBJ1-4; TRBD1 matches at 9 bases. The length of the CDR3 is 16 residues. The J segment lost 8 bases and the V segment lost 2 bases, leaving 9 bases of the junction unmatched. Germline CDR1 MGHDK, CDR2 SYGVNS. CDR3 coding DNA: TGTGCCAGCAGTGAACCTAGGACAGGGGTGTTCGAAAAACTGTTTTTT. Translation gives CASSEPRTGVFEKLFF. The complete variable domain, with remaining parts taken from reference TRBV25-1 and TRBJ1-4, reads EADIYQTPRYLVIGTGKKITLECSQTMGHDKMYWYQQDPGMELHLIHYSYGVNSTEKGDLSSESTVSRIRTEHFPLTLESARPSHTSQYLCASSEPRTGVFEKLFFGSGTQLSVL.

In its sample, this clonotype was seen a few times. The chain combines TRBV10-2 with TRBJ1-5; tentatively, D is TRBD1 (5 bases). This CDR3 is 13 amino acids long. Germline CDR1 is WSHSY and CDR2 is SAAADI. V lost 8 bases, J lost 7 bases, and 15 bases lay in between. The CDR3 sequence: CASVAGADQPQHF. In DNA, the CDR3 is TGCGCCAGCGTGGCCGGGGCGGACCAGCCCCAGCATTTT.

This clonotype was observed many times. V and J are TRBV20-1 and TRBJ2-7; D unresolved. The CDR3 consists of 13 residues. Trimming removed 5 bases from V and 3 bases from J, with 14 bases in between. The germline V gene has CDR1 DFQATT and CDR2 SNEGSKA (reference sequence). CDR3 protein: CSARHIQGYEQYF. The CDR3, as DNA: TGCAGTGCTCGCCATATACAAGGCTACGAGCAGTACTTC.

This clonotype was detected a few times. The junction differs from germline at one of its ends, possibly a read error. The genes are TRBV10-2 and TRBJ2-5; D call uncertain. CDR1 and CDR2 from the germline V gene are WSHSY and SAAADI. CDR3 size: 13 residues. The CDR3 protein is CASSEVGYETQYF. In nucleotides, the CDR3 is TGTGCCAGCAGTGAGGTCGGGTATGAGACCCAGTACTTC.

Many counts were recorded for this clonotype. The V and J genes are TRBV20-1 and TRBJ1-2; no clear D. The CDR3 is made up of 15 amino acids. The V gene lost 6 bases and the J gene lost 4 bases, with 21 bases spanning the gap. Germline V gene sequence: CDR1 DFQATT, CDR2 SNEGSKA (reference sequence). The CDR3 loop is CSATDPRGSPYGYTF. The DNA for the CDR3 is TGCAGTGCGACCGACCCACGCGGCAGCCCCTATGGCTACACCTTC.

Remarks on this clonotype: Without the conserved terminal phenylalanine or tryptophan, this CDR3 likely stems from a read error. J is TRBJ1-5 and V is TRBV12-3 or TRBV12-4; a possible D gene is TRBD1 (6 bases). The CDR3 is 14 amino acids. The V and J ends lost 5 bases and 1 base respectively, with 9 bases between them. The CDR3 region has the DNA TGTGCCAGCAGTATACAGGGCAGCAATCAGCCCCAGCATTTG. It is translated as CASSIQGSNQPQHL.

This chain links TRBV7-9 with TRBJ1-5; D might be TRBD1 (5 bases). Germline loops: CDR1 SEHNR, CDR2 FQNEAQ (reference sequence). The V end lost 2 bases, the J end lost 7 bases, and 12 bases lay between the germline ends. The CDR3 extends over 14 amino acids. CDR3 nucleotide sequence: TGTGCCAGCAGCTTAACGAGCGGGGACCAGCCCCAGCATTTT. Translating it yields CASSLTSGDQPQHF. Filled out from reference TRBV7-9 and TRBJ1-5, the complete variable domain reads DTGVSQNPRHKITKRGQNVTFRCDPISEHNRLYWYRQTLGQGPEFLTYFQNEAQLEKSRLLSDRFSAERPKGSFSTLEIQRTEQGDSAMYLCASSLTSGDQPQHFGDGTRLSIL.

The chain employs TRBV2 and TRBJ2-5, with 8 bases that match TRBD1. Germline V lookup: CDR1 SNHLY, CDR2 FYNNEI. The ends lost 3 bases at V and 4 bases at J; junction bases unmatched: 16. The CDR3 totals 18 residues. This CDR3 reads CASSDIPPYGQGIETQYF. In DNA, the CDR3 is TGTGCCAGCAGTGATATTCCCCCATATGGACAGGGAATAGAGACCCAGTACTTC.

The table lists this clonotype with many counts. V is TRBV25-1 and J is TRBJ1-2; possible D gene TRBD1, 6 bases. CDR1 and CDR2 from the germline V gene are MGHDK and SYGVNS. The CDR3 has 15 residues. Trimming took 2 bases from V and 4 from J, leaving 14 bases between them. The CDR3 DNA reads TGTGCCAGCAGTGAAGGGGGGGCGCAAGGCTATGGCTACACCTTC. It is translated as CASSEGGAQGYGYTF.

V usage is TRBV10-3 and J usage is TRBJ2-7; 11 nucleotides align to TRBD2. Germline CDR1 is ENHRY and CDR2 is SYGVKD. Trimming removed 9 bases from V and 6 bases from J; junction bases left unmatched: 4. CDR3 length equals 12 residues. CDR3 residues: CAISGRATEQYF. The CDR3 DNA follows: TGTGCCATTAGCGGGAGGGCCACCGAGCAGTACTTC.